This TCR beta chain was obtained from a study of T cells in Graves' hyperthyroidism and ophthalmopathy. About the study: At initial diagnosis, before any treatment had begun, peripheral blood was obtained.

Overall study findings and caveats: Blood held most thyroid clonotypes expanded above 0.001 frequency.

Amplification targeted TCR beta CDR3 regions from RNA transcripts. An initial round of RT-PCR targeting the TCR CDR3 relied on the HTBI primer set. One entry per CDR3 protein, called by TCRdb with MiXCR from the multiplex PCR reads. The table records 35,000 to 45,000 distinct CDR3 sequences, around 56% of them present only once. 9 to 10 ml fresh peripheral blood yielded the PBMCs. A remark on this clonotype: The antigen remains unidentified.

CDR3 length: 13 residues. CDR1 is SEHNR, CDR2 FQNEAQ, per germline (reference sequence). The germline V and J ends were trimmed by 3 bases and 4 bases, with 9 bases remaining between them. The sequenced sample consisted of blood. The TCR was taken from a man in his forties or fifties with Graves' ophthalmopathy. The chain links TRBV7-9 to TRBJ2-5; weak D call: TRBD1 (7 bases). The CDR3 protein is CASSFQGGETQYF. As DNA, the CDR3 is TGTGCCAGCAGCTTCCAGGGGGGAGAGACCCAGTACTTC.